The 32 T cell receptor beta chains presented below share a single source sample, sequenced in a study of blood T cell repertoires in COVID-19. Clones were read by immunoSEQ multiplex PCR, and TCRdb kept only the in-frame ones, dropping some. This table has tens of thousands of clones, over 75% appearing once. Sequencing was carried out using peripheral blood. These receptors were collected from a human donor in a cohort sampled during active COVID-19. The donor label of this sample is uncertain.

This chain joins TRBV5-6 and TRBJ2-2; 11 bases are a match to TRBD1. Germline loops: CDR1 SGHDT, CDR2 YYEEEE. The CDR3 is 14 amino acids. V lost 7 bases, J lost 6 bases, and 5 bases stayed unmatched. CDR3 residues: CASGRDRGSGELFF. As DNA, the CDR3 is TGTGCCAGCGGCCGGGACAGGGGGTCCGGGGAGCTGTTTTTT.

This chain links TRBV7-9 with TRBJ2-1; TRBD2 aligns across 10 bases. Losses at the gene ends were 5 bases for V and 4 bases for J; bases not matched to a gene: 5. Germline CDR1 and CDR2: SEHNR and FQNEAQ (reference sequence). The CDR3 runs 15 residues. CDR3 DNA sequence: TGTGCCAGCAGCCCAAGCGGGGGGGCTTACAATGAGCAGTTCTTC. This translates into CASSPSGGAYNEQFF.

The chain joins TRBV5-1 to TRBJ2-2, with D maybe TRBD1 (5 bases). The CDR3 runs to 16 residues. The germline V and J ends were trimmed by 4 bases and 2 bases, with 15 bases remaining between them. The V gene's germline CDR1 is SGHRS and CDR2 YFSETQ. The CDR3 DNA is TGCGCCAGCAGCGCAGGGCGTACTTCCAACACCGGGGAGCTGTTTTTT. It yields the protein CASSAGRTSNTGELFF. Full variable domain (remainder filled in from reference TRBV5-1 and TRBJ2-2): KAGVTQTPRYLIKTRGQQVTLSCSPISGHRSVSWYQQTPGQGLQFLFEYFSETQRNKGNFPGRFSGRQFSNSRSEMNVSTLELGDSALYLCASSAGRTSNTGELFFGEGSRLTVL.

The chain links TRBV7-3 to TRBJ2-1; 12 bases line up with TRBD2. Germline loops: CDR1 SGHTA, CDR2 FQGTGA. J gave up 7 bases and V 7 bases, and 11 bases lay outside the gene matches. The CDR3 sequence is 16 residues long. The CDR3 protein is CASNPRLAGDSNEQFF. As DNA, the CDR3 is TGTGCCAGCAACCCAAGACTAGCGGGGGATTCGAATGAGCAGTTCTTC.

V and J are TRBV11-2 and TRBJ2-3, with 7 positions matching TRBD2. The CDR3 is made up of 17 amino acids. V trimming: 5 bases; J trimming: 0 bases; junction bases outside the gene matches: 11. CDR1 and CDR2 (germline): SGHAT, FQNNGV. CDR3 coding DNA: TGTGCCAGCAGCCAAACCTTGGGGGGGGGAAGCACAGATACGCAGTATTTT. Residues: CASSQTLGGGSTDTQYF.

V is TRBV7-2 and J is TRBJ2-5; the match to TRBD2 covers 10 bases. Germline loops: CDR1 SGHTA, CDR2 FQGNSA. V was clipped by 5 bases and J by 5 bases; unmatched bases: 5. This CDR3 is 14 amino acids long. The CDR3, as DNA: TGTGCCAGCAGCCCCACTAGCGGGGAGGAGACCCAGTACTTC. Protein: CASSPTSGEETQYF. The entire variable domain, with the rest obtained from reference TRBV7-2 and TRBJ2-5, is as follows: GAGVSQSPSNKVTEKGKDVELRCDPISGHTALYWYRQSLGQGLEFLIYFQGNSAPDKSGLPSDRFSAERTGGSVSTLTIQRTQQEDSAVYLCASSPTSGEETQYFGPGTRLLVL.

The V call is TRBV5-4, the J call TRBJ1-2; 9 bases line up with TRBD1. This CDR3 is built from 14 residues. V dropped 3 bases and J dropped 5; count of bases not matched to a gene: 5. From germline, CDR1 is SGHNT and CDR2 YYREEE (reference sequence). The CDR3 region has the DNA TGTGCCAGCAGCTCACAGACAGGGGGTTATGGCTACACCTTC. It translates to CASSSQTGGYGYTF.

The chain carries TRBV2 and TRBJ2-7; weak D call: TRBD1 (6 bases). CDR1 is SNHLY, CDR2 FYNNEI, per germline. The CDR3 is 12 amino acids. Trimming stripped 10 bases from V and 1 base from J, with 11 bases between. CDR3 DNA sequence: TGTGCCACCCAAGGACAGTCCTACGAGCAGTACTTC. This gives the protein CATQGQSYEQYF.

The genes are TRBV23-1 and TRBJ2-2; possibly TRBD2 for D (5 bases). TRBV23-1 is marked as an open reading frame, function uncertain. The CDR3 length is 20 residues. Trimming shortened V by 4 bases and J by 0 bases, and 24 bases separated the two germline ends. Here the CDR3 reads CASSPPRGEQLTTNTGELFF. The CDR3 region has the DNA TGCGCCAGCAGTCCCCCTCGAGGAGAACAGTTGACTACGAACACCGGGGAGCTGTTTTTT.

CDR3 in amino acids: CASSLAQEYNEQFF. The DNA for the CDR3 is TGCGCCAGCAGCTTGGCACAGGAATACAATGAGCAGTTCTTC. V and J are TRBV5-1 and TRBJ2-1; a weak D match, TRBD1 (5 bases). V gave up 0 bases and J gave up 4 bases, with 8 bases separating them. The germline V gene has CDR1 SGHRS and CDR2 YFSETQ. The CDR3 runs to 14 residues.

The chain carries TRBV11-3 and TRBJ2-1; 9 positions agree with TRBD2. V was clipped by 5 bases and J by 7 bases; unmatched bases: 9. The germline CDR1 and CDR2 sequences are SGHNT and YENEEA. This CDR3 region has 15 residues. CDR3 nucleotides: TGTGCCAGCAGCCCCTTTGGCGGGGGGGCAAATGAGCAGTTCTTC. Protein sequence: CASSPFGGGANEQFF. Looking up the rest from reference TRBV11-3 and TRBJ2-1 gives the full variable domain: EAGVVQSPRYKIIEKKQPVAFWCNPISGHNTLYWYLQNLGQGPELLIRYENEEAVDDSQLPKDRFSAERLKGVDSTLKIQPAELGDSAVYLCASSPFGGGANEQFFGPGTRLTVL.

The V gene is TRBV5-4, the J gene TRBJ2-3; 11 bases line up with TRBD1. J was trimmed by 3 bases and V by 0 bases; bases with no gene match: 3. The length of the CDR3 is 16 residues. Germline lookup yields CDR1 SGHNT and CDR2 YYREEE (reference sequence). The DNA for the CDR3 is TGTGCCAGCAGCTTGGCAGGACAGGGGGCAACAGATACGCAGTATTTT. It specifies CASSLAGQGATDTQYF.

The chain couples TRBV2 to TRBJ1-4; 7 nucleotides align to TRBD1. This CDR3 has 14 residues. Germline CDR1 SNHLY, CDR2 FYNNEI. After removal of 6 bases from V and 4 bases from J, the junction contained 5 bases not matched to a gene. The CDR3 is CASRVGTDNEKLFF. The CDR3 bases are TGTGCCAGCAGGGTCGGGACAGATAATGAAAAACTGTTTTTT. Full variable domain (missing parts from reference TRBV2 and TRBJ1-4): EPEVTQTPSHQVTQMGQEVILRCVPISNHLYFYWYRQILGQKVEFLVSFYNNEISEKSEIFDDQFSVERPDGSNFTLKIRSTKLEDSAMYFCASRVGTDNEKLFFGSGTQLSVL.

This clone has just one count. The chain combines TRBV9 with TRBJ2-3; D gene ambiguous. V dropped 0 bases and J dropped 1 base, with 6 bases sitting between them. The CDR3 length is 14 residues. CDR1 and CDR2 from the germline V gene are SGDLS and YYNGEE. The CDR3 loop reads CASSVESGTDTQYF. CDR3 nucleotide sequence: TGTGCCAGCAGCGTAGAGTCAGGCACAGATACGCAGTATTTT.

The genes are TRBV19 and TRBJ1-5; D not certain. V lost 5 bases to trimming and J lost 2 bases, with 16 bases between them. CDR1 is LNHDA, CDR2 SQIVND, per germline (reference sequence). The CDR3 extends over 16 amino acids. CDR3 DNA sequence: TGTGCCAGTAGTTCTAAGGAGCACATCGGCAATCAGCCCCAGCATTTT. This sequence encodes CASSSKEHIGNQPQHF.

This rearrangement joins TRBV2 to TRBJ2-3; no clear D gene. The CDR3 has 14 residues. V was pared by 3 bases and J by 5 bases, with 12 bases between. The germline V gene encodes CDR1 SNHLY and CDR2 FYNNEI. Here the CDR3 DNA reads TGTGCCAGCAGTGATCCCAGGCAGATAGATACGCAGTATTTT. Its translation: CASSDPRQIDTQYF.

CDR3: CSVVVERVTDTQYF. The CDR3 DNA reads TGCAGCGTTGTAGTGGAGAGGGTCACAGATACGCAGTATTTT. The chain joins TRBV29-1 to TRBJ2-3, with D possibly TRBD2 on 5 matching bases. Trimming removed 4 bases at V and 2 bases at J, with 13 bases between. The CDR3 has 14 residues. CDR1 is SQVTM and CDR2 is ANQGSEA in the germline V gene.

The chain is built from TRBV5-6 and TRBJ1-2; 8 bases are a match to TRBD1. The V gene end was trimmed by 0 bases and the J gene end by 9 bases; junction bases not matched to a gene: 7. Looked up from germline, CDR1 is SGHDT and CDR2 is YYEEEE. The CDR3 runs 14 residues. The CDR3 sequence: CASSLAAGGVSYTF. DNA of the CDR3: TGTGCCAGCAGCTTGGCGGCAGGGGGCGTGAGCTACACCTTC.

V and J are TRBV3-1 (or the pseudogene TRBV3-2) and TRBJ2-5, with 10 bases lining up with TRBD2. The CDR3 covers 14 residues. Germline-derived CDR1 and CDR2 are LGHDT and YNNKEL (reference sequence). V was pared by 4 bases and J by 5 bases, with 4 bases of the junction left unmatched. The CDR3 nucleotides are TGTGCCAGCAGCCGACTAGCGGGTTGGGAGACCCAGTACTTC. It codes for CASSRLAGWETQYF.

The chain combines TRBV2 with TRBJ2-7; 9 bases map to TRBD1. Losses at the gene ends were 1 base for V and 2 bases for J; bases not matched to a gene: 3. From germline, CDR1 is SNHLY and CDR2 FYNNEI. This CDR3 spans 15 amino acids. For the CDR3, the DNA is TGTGCCAGCAGTGAAGAGTGGACAGGGGCCTACGAGCAGTACTTC. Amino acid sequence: CASSEEWTGAYEQYF.

The CDR3: CAIRRQGGNLNTGELFF. CDR3 nucleotide sequence: TGTGCCATCAGGCGACAGGGGGGGAACCTGAACACCGGGGAGCTGTTTTTT. The chain joins TRBV10-3 to TRBJ2-2; 9 nucleotides line up with TRBD1. After removal of 6 bases from V and 1 base from J, the junction contained 9 bases not matched to a gene. Germline CDR1 and CDR2: ENHRY and SYGVKD. The CDR3 consists of 17 residues.

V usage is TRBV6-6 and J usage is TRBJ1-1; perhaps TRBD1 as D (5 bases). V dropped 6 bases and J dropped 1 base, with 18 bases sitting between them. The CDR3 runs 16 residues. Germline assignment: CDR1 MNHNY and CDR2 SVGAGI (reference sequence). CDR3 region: CASRRYTQGTNTEAFF. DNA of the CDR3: TGTGCCAGCAGACGCTATACTCAGGGTACGAACACTGAAGCTTTCTTT.

DNA for the CDR3: TGTGCCAGCAGCTTAAGAGGGAGAGGCCAAGAGACCCAGTACTTC. This translates into CASSLRGRGQETQYF. The chain combines TRBV7-2 with TRBJ2-5; maybe TRBD2 (5 bases). V lost 2 bases, J lost 1 base, and 11 bases lay in between. The CDR3 totals 15 residues. Germline lookup yields CDR1 SGHTA and CDR2 FQGNSA.

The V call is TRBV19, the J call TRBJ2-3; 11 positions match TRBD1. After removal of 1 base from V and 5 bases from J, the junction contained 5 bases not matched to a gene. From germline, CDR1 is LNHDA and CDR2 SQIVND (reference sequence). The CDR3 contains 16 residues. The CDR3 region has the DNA TGTGCCAGTAGTATAGGGACAGGGGGCGCGGGAGATACGCAGTATTTT. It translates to CASSIGTGGAGDTQYF. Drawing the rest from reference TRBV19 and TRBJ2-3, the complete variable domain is DGGITQSPKYLFRKEGQNVTLSCEQNLNHDAMYWYRQDPGQGLRLIYYSQIVNDFQKGDIAEGYSVSREKKESFPLTVTSAQKNPTAFYLCASSIGTGGAGDTQYFGPGTRLTVL.

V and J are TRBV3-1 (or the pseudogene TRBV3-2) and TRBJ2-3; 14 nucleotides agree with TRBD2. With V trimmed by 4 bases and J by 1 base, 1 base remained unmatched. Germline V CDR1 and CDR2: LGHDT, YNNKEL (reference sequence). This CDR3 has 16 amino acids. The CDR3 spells CASSRTSGGRTDTQYF. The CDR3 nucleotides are TGTGCCAGCAGCCGGACTAGCGGGGGGCGCACAGATACGCAGTATTTT.

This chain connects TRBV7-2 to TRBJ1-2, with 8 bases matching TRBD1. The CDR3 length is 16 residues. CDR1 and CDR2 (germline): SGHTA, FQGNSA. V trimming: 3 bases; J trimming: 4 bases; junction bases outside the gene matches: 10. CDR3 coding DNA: TGTGCCAGCAGCTTGGGTATGACAGGGGACCGCTATGGCTACACCTTC. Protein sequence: CASSLGMTGDRYGYTF.

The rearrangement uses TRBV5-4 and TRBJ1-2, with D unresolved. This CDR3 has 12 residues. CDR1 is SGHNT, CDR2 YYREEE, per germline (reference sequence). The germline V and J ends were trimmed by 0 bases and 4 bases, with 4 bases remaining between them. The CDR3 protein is CASSLGSYGYTF. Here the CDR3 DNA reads TGTGCCAGCAGCTTGGGTAGCTATGGCTACACCTTC.

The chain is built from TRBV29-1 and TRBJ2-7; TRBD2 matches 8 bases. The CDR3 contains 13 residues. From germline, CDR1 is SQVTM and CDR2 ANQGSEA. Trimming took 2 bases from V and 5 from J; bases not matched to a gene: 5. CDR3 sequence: CSVESGGRDEQYF. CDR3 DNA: TGCAGCGTTGAAAGCGGGGGTCGAGACGAGCAGTACTTC.

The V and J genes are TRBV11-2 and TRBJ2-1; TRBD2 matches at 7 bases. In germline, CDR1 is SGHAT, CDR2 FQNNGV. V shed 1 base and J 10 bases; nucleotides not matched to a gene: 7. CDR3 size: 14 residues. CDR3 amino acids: CASSLGGGGREQFF. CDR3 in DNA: TGTGCCAGCAGCTTAGGTGGCGGGGGAAGGGAGCAGTTCTTC.

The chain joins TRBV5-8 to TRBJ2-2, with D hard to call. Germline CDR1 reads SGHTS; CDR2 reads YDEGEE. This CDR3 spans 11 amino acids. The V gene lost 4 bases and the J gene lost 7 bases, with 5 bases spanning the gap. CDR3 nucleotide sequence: TGTGCCAGCAGCCCGTACGGGGAGCTGTTTTTT. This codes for CASSPYGELFF.

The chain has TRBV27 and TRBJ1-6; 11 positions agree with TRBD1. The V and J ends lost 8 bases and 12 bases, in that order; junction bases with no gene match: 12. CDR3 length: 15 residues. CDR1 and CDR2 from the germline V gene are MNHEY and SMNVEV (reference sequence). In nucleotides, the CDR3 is TGTGCCAGCTCTCCGGGGACAGGGGGGAGGGGACCCCTCCACTTT. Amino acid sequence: CASSPGTGGRGPLHF.

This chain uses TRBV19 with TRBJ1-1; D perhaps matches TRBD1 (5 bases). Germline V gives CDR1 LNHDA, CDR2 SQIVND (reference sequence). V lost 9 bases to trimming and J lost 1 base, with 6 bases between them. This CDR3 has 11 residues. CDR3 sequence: CASRANTEAFF. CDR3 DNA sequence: TGTGCCAGCAGGGCGAACACTGAAGCTTTCTTT.